A selection of T cell receptor beta chains follows, all from one sample in a study of blood T cell repertoires in COVID-19. Method: immunoSEQ multiplex PCR; TCRdb's copy keeps in-frame clones and lacks some. The sample lists about 250,000 clones, 86% occurring once. The sample comprised peripheral blood. These receptor sequences come from a woman in her 30s with active or convalescent COVID-19. Each CDR3 is given with its conserved first and last residue. A D gene is named only where the DNA matches it firmly.

TRBJ1-2 | TRBV2 | NA | CASSEGLGGYTF
TRBJ1-3 | TRBV7-2 | NA | CASSPRGSTGNTIYF
TRBJ2-7 | TRBV24-1 | NA | CATGGAGRLAYEQYF
TRBJ2-7 | TRBV7-2 | TRBD1 | CASSLAQGTGGEQYF
TRBJ1-5 | TRBV10-3 | NA | CATAPQGPSNQPQHF
TRBJ2-1 | TRBV19 | NA | CASSIGGGRSSSYNEQFF
TRBJ2-2 | TRBV28 | TRBD2 | CAAREANTGELFF
TRBJ2-3 | TRBV5-1 | TRBD2 | CASSLAGGRTDTQYF
TRBJ2-5 | TRBV2 | TRBD2 | CASSFLAVQETQYF
TRBJ2-2 | TRBV12-3/TRBV12-4 | NA | CASSFGFTGELFF
TRBJ2-4 | TRBV5-6 | TRBD1 | CASSRDRGYDIQYF
TRBJ2-2 | TRBV4-1 | NA | CASSQVGVTGELFF
TRBJ1-4 | TRBV9 | NA | CASSTQGKSNEKLFF
TRBJ1-2 | TRBV5-4 | NA | CASSLTGRSQYGYTF